A selection of T cell receptor beta chains follows, all from one sample in a study of blood T cell repertoires in COVID-19. The method was immunoSEQ multiplex PCR; TCRdb's version includes in-frame clones alone and lacks a portion of them. The data show 120,000 or so clones, about 92% seen once. Sequenced input: peripheral blood. These receptors were taken from a man in his fifties or sixties with active COVID-19. CDR3s include the opening cysteine and the closing phenylalanine or tryptophan. A D gene is named only where the DNA matches it firmly. The size of a clone is reported for some rows only, either as once, few or many, or as a class for expanded clones.

J	size	D	length	V	DNA	CDR3
TRBJ2-4	.	TRBD2	13	TRBV29-1	TGCAGCGGGGTAGCGGGGGCTAAAAACATTCAGTACTTC	CSGVAGAKNIQYF
TRBJ1-1	.	.	13	TRBV18	TGTGCCAGCTCACCGGGCAGGGACACTGAAGCTTTCTTT	CASSPGRDTEAFF
TRBJ2-3	.	TRBD2	15	TRBV5-4	TGTGCCAGCAGCTTGAAGGGCGGGGGTACAAATACGCAGTATTTT	CASSLKGGGTNTQYF
TRBJ2-1	.	.	15	TRBV7-2	TGTGCCAGCAGCTTAACCAGGGTTTCCTACAATGAGCAGTTCTTC	CASSLTRVSYNEQFF
TRBJ2-2	.	TRBD2	17	TRBV6-4	TGTGCCAGCAGTGACTCACTAGCGGGGGGGCTCCCCGGGGAGCTGTTTTTT	CASSDSLAGGLPGELFF
TRBJ1-5	.	TRBD1	19	TRBV30	TGTGCCTGGAGTGTCCCCCGGGACAGATTCCTTCTTAGCAATCAGCCCCAGCATTTT	CAWSVPRDRFLLSNQPQHF
TRBJ1-2	once	TRBD1	16	TRBV7-9	TGTGCCAGCAGCGATATAGGGGACAGGGAATCTCGTGGCTACACCTTC	CASSDIGDRESRGYTF
TRBJ2-5	.	TRBD2	17	TRBV11-3	TGTGCCAGCAGCTTGGGACTAGCGGGGGGCTACCAAGAGACCCAGTACTTC	CASSLGLAGGYQETQYF
TRBJ2-5	many	TRBD2	15	TRBV9	TGTGCCAGCAGCGTAGGAGCAAGGGAGGGAGAGACCCAGTACTTC	CASSVGAREGETQYF
TRBJ2-1	.	.	14	TRBV5-4	TGTGCCAGCAGCTTGATAGAGTACTACAATGAGCAGTTCTTC	CASSLIEYYNEQFF
TRBJ1-2	.	TRBD1	15	TRBV4-1	TGCGCCAGCAGCCAGGGACAGGGGGTAAACTATGGCTACACCTTC	CASSQGQGVNYGYTF
TRBJ1-4	.	.	15	TRBV2	TGTGCCAGCCAGGATACTGGGGGACTTAATGAAAAACTGTTTTTT	CASQDTGGLNEKLFF
TRBJ1-2	.	TRBD1	12	TRBV12-5	TGTGCTACCTTCAGGGGGCAAAGTGGCTACACCTTC	CATFRGQSGYTF
TRBJ2-1	.	.	15	TRBV2	TGTGCCAGCAGTGAAGACGGCAGGACCTACAATGAGCAGTTCTTC	CASSEDGRTYNEQFF
TRBJ1-1	.	.	14	TRBV27	TGTGCCAGCAGTTTAGCGGGGTTGAACACTGAAGCTTTCTTT	CASSLAGLNTEAFF
TRBJ1-6	few	.	15	TRBV2	TGTGCCAGCAGTGTTTTAGGCGGAAGTAATTCACCCCTCCACTTT	CASSVLGGSNSPLHF
TRBJ2-7	.	TRBD2	14	TRBV2	TGTGCCAGCGGGCGGGAGGCACACTCCTACGAGCAGTACTTC	CASGREAHSYEQYF
TRBJ2-2	.	.	14	TRBV18	TGTGCCAGCTCACAAAACCCCAGCACCGGGGAGCTGTTTTTT	CASSQNPSTGELFF
TRBJ2-4	.	TRBD2	15	TRBV24-1	TGTGCCACCAGCGATAGCGGGCCCACCAAAAACATTCAGTACTTC	CATSDSGPTKNIQYF
TRBJ2-2	few	TRBD2	16	TRBV29-1	TGCAGCGCAGGGACTAGCGGGGGCTCGAACACCGGGGAGCTGTTTTTT	CSAGTSGGSNTGELFF
TRBJ2-3	.	TRBD2	15	TRBV5-1	TGCGCCAGCAGTGCGAGCGGGGGGGCCCCAGATACGCAGTATTTT	CASSASGGAPDTQYF
TRBJ1-4	.	.	13	TRBV12-3/TRBV12-4	TGTGCCAGCAGTTTCGGGGGATCGGAAAAACTGTTTTTT	CASSFGGSEKLFF
TRBJ1-5	.	.	16	TRBV4-1	TGCGCCAGCAGCCACCGCCAGGGAGGGAGCAATCAGCCCCAGCATTTT	CASSHRQGGSNQPQHF
TRBJ2-1	.	.	13	TRBV9	TGTGCCAGCAGCGTTGGAGTCTACAATGAGCAGTTCTTC	CASSVGVYNEQFF
TRBJ2-7	.	TRBD1	15	TRBV7-9	TGTGCCAGCAGCTTAACAGGGGAACCTTCCTACGAGCAGTACTTC	CASSLTGEPSYEQYF
TRBJ2-2	.	TRBD1	15	TRBV6-5	TGTGCCAGCAGTTGGGGGACAGGGAACACCGGGGAGCTGTTTTTT	CASSWGTGNTGELFF
TRBJ1-2	.	.	16	TRBV19	TGTGCCAGTAGATCCGGGACACCGAACTCTAACTATGGCTACACCTTC	CASRSGTPNSNYGYTF